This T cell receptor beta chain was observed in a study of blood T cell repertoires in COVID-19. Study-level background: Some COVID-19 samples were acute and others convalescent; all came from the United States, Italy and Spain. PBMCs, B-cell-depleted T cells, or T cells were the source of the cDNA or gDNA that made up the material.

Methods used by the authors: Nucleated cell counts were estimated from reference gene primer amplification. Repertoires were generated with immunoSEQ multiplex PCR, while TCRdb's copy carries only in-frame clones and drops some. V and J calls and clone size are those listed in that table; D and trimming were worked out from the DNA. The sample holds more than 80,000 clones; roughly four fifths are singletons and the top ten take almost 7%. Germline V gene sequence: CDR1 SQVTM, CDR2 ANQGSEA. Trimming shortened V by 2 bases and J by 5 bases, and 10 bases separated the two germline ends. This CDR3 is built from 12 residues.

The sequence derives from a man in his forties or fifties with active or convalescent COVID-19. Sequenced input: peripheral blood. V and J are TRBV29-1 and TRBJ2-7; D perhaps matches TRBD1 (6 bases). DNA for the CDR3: TGCAGCGTTGAACTGGACAGCCACGAGCAGTACGTC. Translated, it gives CSVELDSHEQYV.